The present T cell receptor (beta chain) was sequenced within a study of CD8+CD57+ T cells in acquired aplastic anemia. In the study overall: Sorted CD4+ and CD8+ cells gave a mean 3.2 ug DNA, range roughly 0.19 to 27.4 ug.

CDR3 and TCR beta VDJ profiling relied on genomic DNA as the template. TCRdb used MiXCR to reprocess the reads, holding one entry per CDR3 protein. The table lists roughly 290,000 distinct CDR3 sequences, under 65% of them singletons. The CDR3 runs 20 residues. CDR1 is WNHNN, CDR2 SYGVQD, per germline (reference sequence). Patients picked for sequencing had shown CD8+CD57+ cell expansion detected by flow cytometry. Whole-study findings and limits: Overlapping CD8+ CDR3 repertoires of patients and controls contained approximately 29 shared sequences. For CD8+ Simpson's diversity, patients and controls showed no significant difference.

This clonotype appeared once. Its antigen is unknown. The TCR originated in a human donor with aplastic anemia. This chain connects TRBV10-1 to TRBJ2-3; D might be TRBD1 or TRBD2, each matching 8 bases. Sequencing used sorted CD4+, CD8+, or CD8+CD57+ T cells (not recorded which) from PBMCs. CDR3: CARGRGQSYRTSLSPDTQYF. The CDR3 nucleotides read TGCGCTAGGGGCAGGGGGCAATCTTACAGGACTAGCTTGAGCCCAGATACGCAGTATTTT.